Below, 10 T cell receptor beta chains from the same sample are listed, as sequenced in a study of identical twins. In TCRdb, the 5' RACE reads were re-called with MiXCR into one record per CDR3 protein. The sample shows about 340,000 distinct CDR3 sequences, around an eighth of them seen only once. This same sample was also part of a study on yellow fever vaccine responses in identical twins.

The sequenced material came from CD8+ T cells sorted from blood. These receptors were taken from a woman under 30 in good health.

This clonotype was counted between two and nine times. The chain employs TRBV4-1 and TRBJ1-1; D ambiguous. Trimming pared 0 bases from V and 2 bases from J, leaving 10 bases between. The CDR3 is made up of 15 amino acids. Germline V CDR1 and CDR2: MGHRA, YSYEKL. The CDR3 spells CASSQDLGGNTEAFF. The CDR3 DNA reads TGCGCCAGCAGCCAAGATCTAGGTGGAAACACTGAAGCTTTCTTT.

The rearrangement uses TRBV7-9 and TRBJ2-2; a weak D match, TRBD2 (5 bases). V was trimmed by 3 bases and J by 4 bases, leaving 12 bases between them. This CDR3 has 15 residues. CDR1 is SEHNR, CDR2 FQNEAQ, per germline (reference sequence). The CDR3 DNA follows: TGTGCCAGCAGCTTCACCCCCCGGGGCACCGGGGAGCTGTTTTTT. This encodes CASSFTPRGTGELFF.

In its sample, this clonotype was seen a few times. The CDR3 DNA is TGTGCCAGCAGCAGAGGACAGGGAAAGTTCGAAAACATTCAGTACTTC. It yields the protein CASSRGQGKFENIQYF. This chain links TRBV13 with TRBJ2-4; 8 bases match TRBD1. The trim removed 5 bases at V and 5 bases at J, leaving 11 bases unmatched. CDR1 and CDR2 (germline): PRHDT, FYEKMQ (reference sequence). The CDR3 has 16 amino acids.

This clonotype has a count of ten or more. V usage is TRBV7-9 and J usage is TRBJ2-5; unclear D gene. Trimming cost V 3 bases and J 5 bases, with 10 bases left between them. The germline gives CDR1 SEHNR, CDR2 FQNEAQ (reference sequence). The CDR3 is 13 amino acids. The CDR3 reads CASSFTPRETQYF. CDR3 bases: TGTGCCAGCAGCTTTACTCCCCGGGAGACCCAGTACTTC. Complete variable domain (other parts from reference TRBV7-9 and TRBJ2-5): DTGVSQNPRHKITKRGQNVTFRCDPISEHNRLYWYRQTLGQGPEFLTYFQNEAQLEKSRLLSDRFSAERPKGSFSTLEIQRTEQGDSAMYLCASSFTPRETQYFGPGTRLLVL.

The chain is built from TRBV3-1 and TRBJ2-1; 7 nucleotides align to TRBD1. With V trimmed by 1 base and J by 6 bases, 9 bases remained unmatched. This CDR3 region has 16 residues. Germline CDR1 is LGHDT and CDR2 is YNNKEL (reference sequence). CDR3 amino acids: CASSQATSGTVNEQFF. CDR3 coding DNA: TGTGCCAGCAGCCAAGCCACCTCCGGGACAGTCAATGAGCAGTTCTTC.

The genes are TRBV13 and TRBJ1-4; D is undetermined. Germline CDR1 and CDR2: PRHDT and FYEKMQ (reference sequence). This CDR3 is built from 16 residues. V dropped 3 bases and J dropped 0 bases, with 11 bases sitting between them. Written as DNA, the CDR3 is TGTGCCAGCAGCTTCGGACGTGTAGCAACTAATGAAAAACTGTTTTTT. Encoded protein: CASSFGRVATNEKLFF.

The chain carries TRBV15 and TRBJ1-2; the match to TRBD1 covers 7 bases. V lost 7 bases and J lost 2; bases outside the gene matches: 4. This CDR3 has 13 residues. Germline V gives CDR1 LNHNV, CDR2 YYDKDF (reference sequence). The CDR3 region is CATTTGTNYGYTF. Here the CDR3 DNA reads TGTGCCACCACGACAGGGACCAACTATGGCTACACCTTC.

The genes are TRBV6-1 and TRBJ2-1; 12 bases align to TRBD2. The CDR3 is made up of 14 amino acids. Germline trimming cut 6 bases from V and 10 bases from J; bases unmatched to any gene: 7. Germline V CDR1 and CDR2: MNHNS, SASEGT. The CDR3 sequence is CASRRTSGGPEQFF. DNA of the CDR3: TGTGCCAGCAGACGAACTAGCGGGGGGCCCGAGCAGTTCTTC.

This chain joins TRBV12-5 and TRBJ1-2; D gene ambiguous. The CDR3 is 15 amino acids. CDR1 LGHNT and CDR2 FRNRAP come from the germline V gene. The CDR3 loop reads CASCQAFGKGDGYTF. Here the CDR3 DNA reads TGTGCCAGCTGCCAAGCTTTCGGGAAGGGCGATGGCTACACCTTC.

The V call is TRBV5-1, the J call TRBJ1-2, with a tentative D call TRBD1 (6 bases). V was cut by 0 bases and J by 4 bases, with 13 bases left in between. Germline assignment: CDR1 SGHRS and CDR2 YFSETQ. The CDR3 contains 15 residues. The CDR3 sequence: CASSLVGGRLYGYTF. In nucleotides, the CDR3 is TGCGCCAGCAGCTTGGTTGGGGGCCGCCTCTATGGCTACACCTTC.